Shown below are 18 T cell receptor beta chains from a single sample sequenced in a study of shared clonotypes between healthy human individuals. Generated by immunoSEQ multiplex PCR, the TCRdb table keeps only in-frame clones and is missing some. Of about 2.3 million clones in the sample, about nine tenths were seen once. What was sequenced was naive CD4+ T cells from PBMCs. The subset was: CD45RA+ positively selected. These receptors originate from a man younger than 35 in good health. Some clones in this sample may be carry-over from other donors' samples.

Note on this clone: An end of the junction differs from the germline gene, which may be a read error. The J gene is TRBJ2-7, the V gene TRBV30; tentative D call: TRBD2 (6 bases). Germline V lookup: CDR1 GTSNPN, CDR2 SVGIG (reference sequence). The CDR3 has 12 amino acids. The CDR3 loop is CAMRDNSYEQYF. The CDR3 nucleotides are TGCGCCATGCGGGATAACTCCTACGAGCAGTACTTC.

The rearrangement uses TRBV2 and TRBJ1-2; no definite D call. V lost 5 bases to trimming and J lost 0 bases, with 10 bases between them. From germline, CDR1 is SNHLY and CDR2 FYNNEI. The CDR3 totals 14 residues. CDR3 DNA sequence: TGTGCCAGCAGTACGACATCAGCTAACTATGGCTACACCTTC. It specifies CASSTTSANYGYTF.

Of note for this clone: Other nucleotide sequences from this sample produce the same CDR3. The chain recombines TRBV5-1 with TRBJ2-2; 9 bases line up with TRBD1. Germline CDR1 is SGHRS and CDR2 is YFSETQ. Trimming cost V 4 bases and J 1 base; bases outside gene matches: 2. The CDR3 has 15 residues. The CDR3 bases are TGCGCCAGCAGCCCGGGACAGGGGAACACCGGGGAGCTGTTTTTT. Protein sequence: CASSPGQGNTGELFF.

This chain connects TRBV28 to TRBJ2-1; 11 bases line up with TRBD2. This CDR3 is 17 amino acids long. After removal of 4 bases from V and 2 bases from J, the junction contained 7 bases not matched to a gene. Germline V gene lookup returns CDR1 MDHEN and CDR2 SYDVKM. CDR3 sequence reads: CASSSSGTSGTYNEQFF. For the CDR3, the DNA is TGTGCCAGCAGTTCCTCCGGGACTAGCGGAACCTACAATGAGCAGTTCTTC.

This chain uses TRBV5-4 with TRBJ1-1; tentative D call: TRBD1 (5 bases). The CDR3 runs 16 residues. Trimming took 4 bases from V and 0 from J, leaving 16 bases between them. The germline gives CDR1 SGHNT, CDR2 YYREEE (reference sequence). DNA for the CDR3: TGTGCCAGCAGCCCCACCGCCGACAGCTTGAACACTGAAGCTTTCTTT. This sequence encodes CASSPTADSLNTEAFF.

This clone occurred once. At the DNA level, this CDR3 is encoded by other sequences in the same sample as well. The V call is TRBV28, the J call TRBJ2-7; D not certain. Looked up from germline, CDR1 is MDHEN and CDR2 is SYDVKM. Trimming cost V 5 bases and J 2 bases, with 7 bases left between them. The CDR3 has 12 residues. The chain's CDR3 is CASSLRTYEQYF. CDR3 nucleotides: TGTGCCAGCAGTCTCCGAACCTACGAGCAGTACTTC.

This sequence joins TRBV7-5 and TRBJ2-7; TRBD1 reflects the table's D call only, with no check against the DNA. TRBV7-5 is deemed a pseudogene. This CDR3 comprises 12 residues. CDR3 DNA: TGTGTCAGAAGCTTACAGGGCTCCGAGCAGTACTTC. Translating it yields CVRSLQGSEQYF.

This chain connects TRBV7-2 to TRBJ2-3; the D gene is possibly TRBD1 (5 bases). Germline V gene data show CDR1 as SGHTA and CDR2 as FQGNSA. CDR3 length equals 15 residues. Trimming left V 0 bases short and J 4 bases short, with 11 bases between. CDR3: CASSLAAGLADTQYF. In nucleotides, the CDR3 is TGTGCCAGCAGCTTAGCGGCAGGGCTCGCAGATACGCAGTATTTT. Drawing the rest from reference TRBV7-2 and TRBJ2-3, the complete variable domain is GAGVSQSPSNKVTEKGKDVELRCDPISGHTALYWYRQSLGQGLEFLIYFQGNSAPDKSGLPSDRFSAERTGGSVSTLTIQRTQQEDSAVYLCASSLAAGLADTQYFGPGTRLTVL.

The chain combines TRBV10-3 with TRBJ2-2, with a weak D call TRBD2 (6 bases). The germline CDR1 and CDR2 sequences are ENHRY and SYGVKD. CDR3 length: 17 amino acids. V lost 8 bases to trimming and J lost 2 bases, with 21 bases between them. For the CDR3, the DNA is TGTGCCATCTTGAGGTTTAGCGGCTCAATAAACACCGGGGAGCTGTTTTTT. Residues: CAILRFSGSINTGELFF.

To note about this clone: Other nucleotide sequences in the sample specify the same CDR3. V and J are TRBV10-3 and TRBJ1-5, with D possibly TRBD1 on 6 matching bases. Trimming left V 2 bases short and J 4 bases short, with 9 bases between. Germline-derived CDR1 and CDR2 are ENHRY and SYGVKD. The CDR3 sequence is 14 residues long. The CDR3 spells CAISEGQGNQPQHF. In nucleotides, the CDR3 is TGTGCCATCAGTGAGGGCCAGGGGAATCAGCCCCAGCATTTT.

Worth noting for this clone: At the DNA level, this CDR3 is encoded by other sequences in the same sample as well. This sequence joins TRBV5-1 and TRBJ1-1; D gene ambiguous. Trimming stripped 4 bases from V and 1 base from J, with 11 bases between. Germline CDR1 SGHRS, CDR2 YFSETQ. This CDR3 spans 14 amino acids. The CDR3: CASSLRTENTEAFF. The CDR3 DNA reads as TGCGCCAGCAGCCTGAGGACCGAGAACACTGAAGCTTTCTTT.

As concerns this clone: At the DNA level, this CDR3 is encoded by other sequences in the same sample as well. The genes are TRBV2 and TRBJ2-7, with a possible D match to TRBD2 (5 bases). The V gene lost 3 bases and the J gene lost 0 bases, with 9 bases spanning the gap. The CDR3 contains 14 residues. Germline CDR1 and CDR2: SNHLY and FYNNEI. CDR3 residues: CASSENRDSYEQYF. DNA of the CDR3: TGTGCCAGCAGTGAGAACCGGGACTCCTACGAGCAGTACTTC.

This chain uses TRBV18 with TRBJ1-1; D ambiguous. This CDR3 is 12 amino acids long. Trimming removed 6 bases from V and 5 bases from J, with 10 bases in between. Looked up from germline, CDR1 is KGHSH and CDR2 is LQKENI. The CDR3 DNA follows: TGTGCCAGCTCTAATAGGGATACTGAAGCTTTCTTT. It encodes CASSNRDTEAFF.

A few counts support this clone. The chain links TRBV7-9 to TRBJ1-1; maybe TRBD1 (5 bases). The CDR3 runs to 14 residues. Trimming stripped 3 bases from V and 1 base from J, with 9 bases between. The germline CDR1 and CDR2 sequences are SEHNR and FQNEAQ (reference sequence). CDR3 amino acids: CASSFGGENTEAFF. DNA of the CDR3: TGTGCCAGCAGCTTTGGGGGGGAGAACACTGAAGCTTTCTTT.

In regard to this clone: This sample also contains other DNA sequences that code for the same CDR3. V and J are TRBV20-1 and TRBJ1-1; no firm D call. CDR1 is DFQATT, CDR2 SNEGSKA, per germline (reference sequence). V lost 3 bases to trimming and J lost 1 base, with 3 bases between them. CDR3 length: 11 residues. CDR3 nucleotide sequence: TGCAGTGCTAGGGAGAACACTGAAGCTTTCTTT. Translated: CSARENTEAFF.

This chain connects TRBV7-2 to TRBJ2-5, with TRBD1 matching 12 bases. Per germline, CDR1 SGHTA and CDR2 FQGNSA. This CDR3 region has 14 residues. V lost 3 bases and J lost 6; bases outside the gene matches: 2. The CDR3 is CASSLGQGAKTQYF. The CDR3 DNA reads TGTGCCAGCAGCTTGGGACAGGGGGCAAAGACCCAGTACTTC.

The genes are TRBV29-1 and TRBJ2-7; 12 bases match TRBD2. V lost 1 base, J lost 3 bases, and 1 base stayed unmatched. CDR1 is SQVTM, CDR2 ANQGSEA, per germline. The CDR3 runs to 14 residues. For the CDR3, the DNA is TGCAGCGTTGAAGGGACTAGCGGGGACTACGAGCAGTACTTC. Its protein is CSVEGTSGDYEQYF.

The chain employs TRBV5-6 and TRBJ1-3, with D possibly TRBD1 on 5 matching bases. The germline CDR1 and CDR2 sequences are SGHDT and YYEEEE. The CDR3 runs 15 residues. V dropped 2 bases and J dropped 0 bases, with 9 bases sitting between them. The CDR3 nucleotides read TGTGCCAGCAGCTTCTTGGACAACTCTGGAAACACCATATATTTT. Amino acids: CASSFLDNSGNTIYF. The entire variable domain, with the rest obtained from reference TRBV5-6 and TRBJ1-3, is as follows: DAGVTQSPTHLIKTRGQQVTLRCSPKSGHDTVSWYQQALGQGPQFIFQYYEEEERQRGNFPDRFSGHQFPNYSSELNVNALLLGDSALYLCASSFLDNSGNTIYFGEGSWLTVV.